This TCR beta chain derives from a study of identical twins. The study's findings and limits: Beta clonotypes that were abundant in cord blood contained fewer insertions, a pattern absent from memory repertoires. Alpha sequences that were out-of-frame and twin-shared showed an excess of low generation probability.

This clonotype was detected only a few times. The antigen is not known. TCRdb re-called the 5' RACE reads with MiXCR, one entry per CDR3 protein. The table records approximately 500,000 distinct CDR3 sequences, approximately 25% of them present only once. V lost 0 bases to trimming and J lost 3 bases, with 7 bases between them. CDR1 is SGHDN, CDR2 FVKESK, per germline. The CDR3 contains 14 residues. This same sample was also taken into another study, of T cells expressing NK-cell markers.

This TCR came from a woman aged 18-35 years in good health. The material sequenced was CD4+ T cells sorted from blood. The chain carries TRBV14 and TRBJ2-3, with D unresolved. The CDR3 region has the DNA TGTGCCAGCAGCCAAGACAGGTTTACAGATACGCAGTATTTT. Translating it yields CASSQDRFTDTQYF.